These T cell receptor beta chains were read from a single sample in a study of cytomegalovirus exposure and HLA in healthy donors. Sequenced by immunoSEQ multiplex PCR; TCRdb stores in-frame clones only, minus some. Of about 200,000 clones in the sample, over 65% were seen once. Sequencing was performed on PBMCs. These receptors originate from a boy between 2 and 10 years old in good health and CMV-seronegative. Both conserved end residues are part of each CDR3. The D gene is left open where the match is weak. The size entry is marked missing in some rows and otherwise reads once, few, many or a size class.

J gene | clone size | V gene | D gene | CDR3 protein | CDR3 DNA
TRBJ2-5 | - | TRBV19 | TRBD1 | CASSVDRGETQYF | TGTGCCAGTAGTGTGGACAGGGGAGAGACCCAGTACTTC
TRBJ2-3 | - | TRBV2 | - | CASSLRGTFTDTQYF | TGTGCCAGCAGCCTCCGGGGGACCTTCACAGATACGCAGTATTTT
TRBJ2-7 | few | TRBV4-2 | - | CASSRGSYEQYF | TGTGCCAGCAGCCGCGGTTCCTACGAGCAGTACTTC
TRBJ1-1 | - | TRBV2 | TRBD1 | CASSGTGGTEAFF | TGTGCCAGCAGTGGGACAGGGGGCACTGAAGCTTTCTTT
TRBJ1-3 | - | TRBV7-2 | - | CASSFQGLLGNTIYF | TGTGCCAGCAGCTTCCAGGGGTTGCTTGGGAACACCATATATTTT
TRBJ2-7 | - | TRBV6-6 | TRBD2 | CATRGGSSYEQYF | TGTGCCACCCGGGGAGGGAGCTCCTACGAGCAGTACTTC
TRBJ1-6 | - | TRBV27 | - | CASTWGGNPPLHF | TGTGCCAGCACTTGGGGGGGGAATCCACCCCTCCACTTT
TRBJ2-1 | - | TRBV5-6 | TRBD1 | CASSPRQGRGGNEQFF | TGTGCCAGCAGCCCTAGACAGGGTAGAGGAGGCAATGAGCAGTTCTTC
TRBJ2-7 | once | TRBV2 | - | CASREGAPRPYEQYF | TGTGCCAGCCGGGAGGGGGCACCGAGGCCCTACGAGCAGTACTTC
TRBJ2-1 | - | TRBV4-1 | TRBD2 | CASSQGLAVGQFF | TGCGCCAGCAGCCAAGGGCTAGCGGTCGGGCAGTTCTTC
TRBJ2-1 | - | TRBV4-3 | TRBD2 | CASSRGLAGARTYNEQFF | TGCGCCAGCAGCCGGGGACTAGCGGGGGCCAGGACCTACAATGAGCAGTTCTTC
TRBJ2-1 | - | TRBV19 | TRBD2 | CASRPSGGAPNNEQFF | TGTGCCAGTAGGCCTAGCGGGGGGGCGCCGAACAATGAGCAGTTCTTC
TRBJ2-5 | once | TRBV20-1 | - | CSANPWGPQYF | TGCAGTGCTAACCCCTGGGGCCCCCAGTACTTC
TRBJ2-3 | - | TRBV7-9 | - | CASSQGYLTDTQYF | TGTGCCAGCAGCCAGGGATATCTCACAGATACGCAGTATTTT
TRBJ1-3 | - | TRBV19 | TRBD1 | CASRTGASGNTIYF | TGTGCCAGTAGAACAGGGGCCTCTGGAAACACCATATATTTT
TRBJ2-5 | - | TRBV20-1 | - | CSAPFTETQYF | TGCAGTGCCCCTTTCACTGAGACCCAGTACTTC
TRBJ2-1 | - | TRBV2 | - | CASRSDIGNEQFF | TGTGCCAGCAGATCCGACATTGGGAATGAGCAGTTCTTC
TRBJ2-3 | - | TRBV7-6 | TRBD2 | CASSLQGTSVSDTQYF | TGTGCCAGCAGCCTACAGGGGACTAGCGTATCAGATACGCAGTATTTT
TRBJ1-5 | - | TRBV4-2 | - | CASSQNVRGNQPQHF | TGTGCCAGCAGCCAAAACGTGCGGGGCAATCAGCCCCAGCATTTT
TRBJ2-3 | - | TRBV30 | - | CAWSTSLSSSSTDTQYF | TGTGCCTGGAGTACCTCCCTCTCTAGCTCTAGCACAGATACGCAGTATTTT
TRBJ1-2 | - | TRBV5-6 | TRBD1 | CASSLAGGRRANYGYTF | TGTGCCAGCAGCTTGGCAGGGGGCCGTCGTGCTAACTATGGCTACACCTTC
TRBJ2-3 | - | TRBV11-2 | TRBD2 | CASSLSRAGGGDTQYF | TGTGCCAGCAGCTTAAGCCGAGCGGGGGGCGGGGATACGCAGTATTTT
TRBJ2-7 | - | TRBV6-6 | - | CASISQGSYEQYF | TGTGCCAGCATTTCCCAGGGATCCTACGAGCAGTACTTC
TRBJ2-1 | - | TRBV5-1 | TRBD2 | CASSLAGVAGVSMDEQFF | TGCGCCAGCAGCTTGGCCGGGGTAGCGGGAGTCTCCATGGATGAGCAGTTCTTC
TRBJ2-7 | few | TRBV5-4 | - | CASSYRQIFSYEQYF | TGTGCCAGCAGCTACAGACAGATATTCTCCTACGAGCAGTACTTC
TRBJ1-2 | once | TRBV6-1 | TRBD1 | CASSGTGVNYGYTF | TGTGCCAGCTCCGGGACAGGGGTTAACTATGGCTACACCTTC
TRBJ2-5 | - | TRBV6-1 | TRBD2 | CASSVGLAGETQYF | TGTGCCAGCAGTGTGGGACTAGCTGGAGAGACCCAGTACTTC